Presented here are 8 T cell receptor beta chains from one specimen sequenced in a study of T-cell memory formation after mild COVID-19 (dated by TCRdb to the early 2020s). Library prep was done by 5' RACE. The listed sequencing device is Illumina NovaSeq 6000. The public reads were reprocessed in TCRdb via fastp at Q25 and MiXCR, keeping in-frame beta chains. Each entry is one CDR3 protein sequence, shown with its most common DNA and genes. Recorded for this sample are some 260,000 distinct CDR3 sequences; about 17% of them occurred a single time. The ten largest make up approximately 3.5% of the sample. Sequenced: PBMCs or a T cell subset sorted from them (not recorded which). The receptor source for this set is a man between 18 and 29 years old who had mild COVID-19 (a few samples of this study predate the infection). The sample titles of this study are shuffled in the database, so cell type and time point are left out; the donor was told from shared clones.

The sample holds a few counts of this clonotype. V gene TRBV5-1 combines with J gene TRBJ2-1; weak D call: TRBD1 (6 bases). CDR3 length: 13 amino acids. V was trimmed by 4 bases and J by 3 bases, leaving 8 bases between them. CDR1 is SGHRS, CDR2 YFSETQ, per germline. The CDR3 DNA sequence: TGCGCCAGCAGCAACAGGGACTACAATGAGCAGTTCTTC. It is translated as CASSNRDYNEQFF.

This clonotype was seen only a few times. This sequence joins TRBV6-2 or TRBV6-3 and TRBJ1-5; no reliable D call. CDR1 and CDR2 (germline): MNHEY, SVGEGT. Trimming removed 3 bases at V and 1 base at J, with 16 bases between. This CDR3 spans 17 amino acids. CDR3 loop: CASSYDSPAASNQPQHF. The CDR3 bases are TGTGCCAGCAGTTATGATAGCCCAGCAGCGAGCAATCAGCCCCAGCATTTT.

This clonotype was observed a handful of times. CDR3: CATSRDLTGSRGYTF. DNA for the CDR3: TGTGCCACCAGCAGGGACCTTACGGGATCGCGTGGCTACACCTTC. This chain joins TRBV15 and TRBJ1-2, with D unresolved. This CDR3 has 15 residues. V lost 3 bases to trimming and J lost 7 bases, with 18 bases between them. Germline-derived CDR1 and CDR2 are LNHNV and YYDKDF (reference sequence).

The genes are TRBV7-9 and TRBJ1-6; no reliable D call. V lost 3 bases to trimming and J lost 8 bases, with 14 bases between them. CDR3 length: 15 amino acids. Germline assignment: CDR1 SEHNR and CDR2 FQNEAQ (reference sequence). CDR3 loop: CASSLGELRYSPLHF. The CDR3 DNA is TGTGCCAGCAGCTTGGGCGAGTTGAGATATTCACCCCTCCACTTT.

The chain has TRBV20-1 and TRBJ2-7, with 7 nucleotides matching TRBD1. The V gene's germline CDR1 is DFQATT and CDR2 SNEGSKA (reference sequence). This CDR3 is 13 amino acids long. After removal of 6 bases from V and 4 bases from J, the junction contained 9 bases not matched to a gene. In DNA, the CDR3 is TGCAGTGCCACCCGACAGGGCCTGTACGAGCAGTACTTC. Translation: CSATRQGLYEQYF.

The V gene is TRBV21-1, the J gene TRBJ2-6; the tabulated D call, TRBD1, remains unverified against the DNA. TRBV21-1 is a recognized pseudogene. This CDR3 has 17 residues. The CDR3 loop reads CASSTGQGCPGANVLTF. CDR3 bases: TGTGCCAGCAGCACAGGACAGGGGTGCCCTGGGGCCAACGTCCTGACTTTC.

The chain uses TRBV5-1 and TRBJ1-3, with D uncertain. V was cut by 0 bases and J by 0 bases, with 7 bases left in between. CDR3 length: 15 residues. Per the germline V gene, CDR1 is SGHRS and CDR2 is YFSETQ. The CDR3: CASSLEQNSGNTIYF. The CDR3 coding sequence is TGCGCCAGCAGCTTGGAACAGAACTCTGGAAACACCATATATTTT.

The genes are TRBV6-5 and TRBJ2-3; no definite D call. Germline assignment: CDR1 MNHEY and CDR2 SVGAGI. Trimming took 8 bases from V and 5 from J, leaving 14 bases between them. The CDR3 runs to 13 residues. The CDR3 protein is CASLTAGKDTQYF. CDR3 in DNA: TGTGCCAGCCTAACGGCAGGAAAAGATACGCAGTATTTT.